This passage covers 4 T cell receptor beta chains from one sample sequenced in a study of robustness of blood B and T cell sequencing. mRNA, not genomic DNA, served as the source for TCR beta repertoires. The cDNA carried a universal priming site added by a 5' template-switch oligo. A 12-nucleotide random UMI in the template-switch oligo labeled every cDNA molecule. TCRdb re-analysed the PCR reads in MiXCR, keeping a single row per CDR3 protein. The table has roughly 1,900 distinct CDR3 sequences, 72% seen once; the top ten hold more than 40%. The sample comprised peripheral blood. All receptors derive from a human donor in good health.

The rearrangement uses TRBV18 and TRBJ1-2, with D uncertain. Trimming shortened V by 6 bases and J by 4 bases, and 18 bases separated the two germline ends. CDR3 length: 15 amino acids. The germline V gene has CDR1 KGHSH and CDR2 LQKENI. The CDR3 bases are TGTGCCAGCTCCGATCGTAGGCAGGCCGCCTATGGCTACACCTTC. As protein: CASSDRRQAAYGYTF.

The rearrangement joins TRBV9 to TRBJ1-5, with D perhaps matching TRBD1 (5 bases). The ends were cut back, 3 bases at V and 5 bases at J, with 9 bases in the middle. The germline V gene encodes CDR1 SGDLS and CDR2 YYNGEE. This CDR3 is built from 13 residues. The CDR3 nucleotides read TGTGCCAGCAGCGCGGACAATTATCAGCCCCAGCATTTT. The encoded protein is CASSADNYQPQHF.

This clonotype occurred once. This sequence joins TRBV12-3 or TRBV12-4 and TRBJ2-3, with TRBD1 as a possible D gene (6 bases). V dropped 5 bases and J dropped 1 base, with 16 bases sitting between them. CDR3 length: 16 residues. CDR3 DNA sequence: TGTGCCAGCAGTGTCACACAGGGTCGGGGCACAGATACGCAGTATTTT. Its protein is CASSVTQGRGTDTQYF.

V and J are TRBV24-1 and TRBJ2-2; no clear D gene. CDR3 length: 16 amino acids. CDR1 KGHDR and CDR2 SFDVKD come from the germline V gene. V was pared by 4 bases and J by 4 bases, with 15 bases between. The CDR3 loop is CATSDPFPKGTGELFF. The CDR3, as DNA: TGTGCCACCAGTGACCCCTTTCCTAAGGGCACCGGGGAGCTGTTTTTT.